The sequence of this T cell receptor beta chain was determined in a study of response to subunit inactivated influenza vaccine. Via MiXCR, TCRdb re-called the RT-PCR reads, giving one row per CDR3 protein. The repertoire holds about 570,000 distinct CDR3 sequences, with about 11% as singletons. This clonotype was seen ten or more times. The same sample was also studied in work on T cells expressing NK-cell markers. That study reports: What made the TCR beta cDNA was 5'RACE template switching with UMIs.

Sequenced material: PBMCs from blood, taken on the day of vaccination. The sequence was obtained from a man aged 50 to 59 who received an inactivated influenza vaccine.

The CDR3 DNA reads TGTGCCAGCAGCCCCGATTGGGATGAGCAGTTCTTC. As protein: CASSPDWDEQFF. The chain has TRBV7-9 and TRBJ2-1; D is uncertain. Looked up from germline, CDR1 is SEHNR and CDR2 is FQNEAQ (reference sequence). The CDR3 runs to 12 residues. Trimming shortened V by 5 bases and J by 8 bases, and 10 bases separated the two germline ends.